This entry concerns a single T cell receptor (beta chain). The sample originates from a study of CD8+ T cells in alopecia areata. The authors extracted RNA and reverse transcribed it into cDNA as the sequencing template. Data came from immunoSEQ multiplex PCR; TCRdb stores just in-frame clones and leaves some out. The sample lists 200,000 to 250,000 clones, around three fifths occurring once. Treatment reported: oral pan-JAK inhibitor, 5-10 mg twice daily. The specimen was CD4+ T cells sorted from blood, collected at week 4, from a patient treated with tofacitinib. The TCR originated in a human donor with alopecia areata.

CDR3 sequence (DNA): TGCAGCGTTTCCCAGCTCATGAACACTGAAGCTTTCTTT. Translating it yields CSVSQLMNTEAFF. V and J are TRBV29-1 and TRBJ1-1; the D is unclear. Trimming removed 5 bases from V and 0 bases from J, with 10 bases in between. CDR1 is SQVTM, CDR2 ANQGSEA, per germline. The CDR3 loop spans 13 amino acids.